Below are 32 T cell receptor beta chains sequenced from a single sample in a study of graft-versus-host responses after intestinal transplantation. These receptors are not linked to any known antigen. Sequencing was performed with immunoSEQ multiplex PCR; in TCRdb, only in-frame clones are kept and a portion is missing. The sample shows over 100,000 clones, around 92% of them seen only once. Sequences were derived from unstimulated CD8+ T cells sorted from spleen or lymph node cells, sampled before transplant. Receptors originate from a human donor who was the organ donor for an intestinal transplant.

The chain uses TRBV13 and TRBJ1-2, with 7 bases identical to TRBD1. In germline, CDR1 is PRHDT, CDR2 FYEKMQ (reference sequence). This CDR3 comprises 15 residues. With V trimmed by 4 bases and J by 4 bases, 9 bases remained unmatched. CDR3 DNA: TGTGCCAGCAGCTCGACAGGGCTCTCCGTCTATGGCTACACCTTC. It is translated as CASSSTGLSVYGYTF.

The chain carries TRBV11-2 and TRBJ2-7; D ambiguous. This CDR3 has 12 amino acids. Between the trimmed V and J ends, which lost 1 base and 7 bases, there was a span of 8 bases. Germline-derived CDR1 and CDR2 are SGHAT and FQNNGV. The chain's CDR3 is CASSLAVQEQYF. CDR3 coding DNA: TGTGCCAGCAGCTTAGCGGTACAGGAGCAGTACTTC.

The chain employs TRBV19 and TRBJ2-2; D is tentatively TRBD1 or TRBD2 (6 bases each). The V and J ends lost 10 bases and 7 bases respectively, with 13 bases between them. From germline, CDR1 is LNHDA and CDR2 SQIVND (reference sequence). This CDR3 has 12 residues. Here the CDR3 DNA reads TGTGCCACCAAAGGGGGGAACGGGGAGCTGTTTTTT. Protein: CATKGGNGELFF.

The genes are TRBV7-6 and TRBJ2-3, with unresolved D. Germline V lookup: CDR1 SGHVS, CDR2 FNYEAQ. The CDR3 is 16 amino acids. The V and J ends lost 5 bases and 5 bases respectively, with 20 bases between them. The CDR3 region is CASSARTTTPIDTQYF. CDR3 sequence (DNA): TGTGCCAGCAGCGCGCGAACCACTACCCCGATAGATACGCAGTATTTT.

The chain joins TRBV6-1 to TRBJ1-5; D is unresolved. The V gene's germline CDR1 is MNHNS and CDR2 SASEGT. V was cut by 3 bases and J by 1 base, with 4 bases left in between. This CDR3 contains 13 residues. The CDR3 region has the DNA TGTGCCAGCAGTGAGTGGAGCAATCAGCCCCAGCATTTT. As protein: CASSEWSNQPQHF.

This chain joins TRBV6-1 and TRBJ1-4, with 7 nucleotides matching TRBD1. The V segment lost 3 bases and the J segment 7 bases; nucleotides outside the gene matches: 8. Germline assignment: CDR1 MNHNS and CDR2 SASEGT. The CDR3 sequence is 15 residues long. CDR3 loop: CASSDPGDRAEKLFF. Written as DNA, the CDR3 is TGTGCCAGCAGTGACCCAGGAGACAGGGCTGAAAAACTGTTTTTT.

The chain carries TRBV30 and TRBJ2-7; no definite D call. This CDR3 comprises 12 residues. Trimming cost V 0 bases and J 5 bases, with 8 bases left between them. Per germline, CDR1 GTSNPN and CDR2 SVGIG (reference sequence). CDR3 in DNA: TGTGCCTGGAGTGTACAGATCAACGAGCAGTACTTC. Amino acids: CAWSVQINEQYF.

This clone was picked up one time. One end of the junction is discordant with germline, which a read error may explain. This chain joins TRBV25-1 and TRBJ2-7; D may be TRBD1 (5 bases). Germline values: CDR1 MGHDK, CDR2 SYGVNS. The CDR3 is 18 amino acids. The CDR3 DNA is TGTGCCAGCAGTCGAAAAGGCCCAAGGACCAGAAGATGTACGAGCAGGGACTTC. Its protein product is CASSRKGPRTRRCTSRDF.

The rearrangement uses TRBV19 and TRBJ1-2; TRBD1 matches at 8 bases. Germline V gene sequence: CDR1 LNHDA, CDR2 SQIVND (reference sequence). V dropped 5 bases and J dropped 4; count of bases not matched to a gene: 3. The CDR3 covers 13 residues. The CDR3 spells CASSGGQVYGYTF. The DNA of the CDR3 is TGTGCCAGTAGTGGGGGACAGGTCTATGGCTACACCTTC.

This chain links TRBV29-1 with TRBJ1-1; D unclear. This CDR3 is 11 amino acids long. V lost 5 bases, J lost 1 base, and 5 bases lay in between. Per the germline V gene, CDR1 is SQVTM and CDR2 is ANQGSEA. The CDR3 DNA follows: TGCAGCGTTCATACGAACACTGAAGCTTTCTTT. Amino acid sequence: CSVHTNTEAFF.

On this clone: The junction and the germline gene differ at one end; a read error may be behind it. The chain employs TRBV4-1 and TRBJ2-1; D gene uncertain. Germline CDR1 reads MGHRA; CDR2 reads YSYEKL. The CDR3 is 17 residues long. The DNA of the CDR3 is TGCGCCAGCAGCCAATATTATCACTACAAGAGATCTAATGGGCAGTTCTTC. This sequence encodes CASSQYYHYKRSNGQFF.

This clone appeared a few times. The sample carries other DNA sequences with the same CDR3. The rearrangement joins TRBV5-5 to TRBJ2-7; no reliable D call. The CDR3 covers 13 residues. Trimming cost V 0 bases and J 2 bases, with 6 bases left between them. The germline V gene encodes CDR1 SGHKS and CDR2 YYEKEE (reference sequence). The CDR3 bases are TGTGCCAGCAGCTTGGGACCTACCTACGAGCAGTACTTC. Amino acids: CASSLGPTYEQYF.

The gene calls are TRBV9 and TRBJ1-3; no definite D call. This CDR3 contains 14 residues. V gave up 5 bases and J gave up 4 bases, with 13 bases separating them. The germline gives CDR1 SGDLS, CDR2 YYNGEE. CDR3 loop: CASSRRRVGNTIYF. CDR3 in DNA: TGTGCCAGCAGTAGAAGGCGTGTGGGAAACACCATATATTTT.

This chain links TRBV2 with TRBJ1-2, with a tentative D call TRBD1 (6 bases). V lost 8 bases, J lost 3 bases, and 19 bases lay in between. This CDR3 region has 15 residues. Per germline, CDR1 SNHLY and CDR2 FYNNEI. The CDR3 nucleotides read TGTGCCAGCTCACCTCCTTCAGGGGTCTACTATGGCTACACCTTC. Its protein product is CASSPPSGVYYGYTF. The whole variable domain, filled in from reference TRBV2 and TRBJ1-2, reads EPEVTQTPSHQVTQMGQEVILRCVPISNHLYFYWYRQILGQKVEFLVSFYNNEISEKSEIFDDQFSVERPDGSNFTLKIRSTKLEDSAMYFCASSPPSGVYYGYTFGSGTRLTVV.

This clone was counted a few times. The V and J genes are TRBV2 and TRBJ2-2, with D possibly being TRBD1 (6 bases). Trimming stripped 9 bases from V and 1 base from J, with 6 bases between. In germline, CDR1 is SNHLY, CDR2 FYNNEI. This CDR3 is built from 12 residues. DNA of the CDR3: TGTGCCAGGACAGGGAACACCGGGGAGCTGTTTTTT. Residues: CARTGNTGELFF.

The chain carries TRBV27 and TRBJ2-3; the match to TRBD1 covers 9 bases. The germline V gene has CDR1 MNHEY and CDR2 SMNVEV (reference sequence). V dropped 8 bases and J dropped 6; count of bases not matched to a gene: 12. The CDR3 is 15 amino acids. The CDR3 reads CASGYWTGVGDTQYF. In DNA form, the CDR3 reads TGTGCCAGCGGTTACTGGACAGGGGTCGGGGATACGCAGTATTTT.

The chain combines TRBV10-2 with TRBJ2-5, with TRBD1 matching 7 bases. There are 15 residues in the CDR3. Germline trimming cut 7 bases from V and 1 base from J; bases unmatched to any gene: 9. Germline CDR1 WSHSY, CDR2 SAAADI. The CDR3 DNA reads TGCGCCAGCAATCCGCTCGACAGGGTCCAAGAGACCCAGTACTTC. Protein: CASNPLDRVQETQYF.

The chain has TRBV6-5 and TRBJ1-2, with D possibly TRBD1 on 5 matching bases. Germline V gene sequence: CDR1 MNHEY, CDR2 SVGAGI. This CDR3 is 14 amino acids long. V gave up 2 bases and J gave up 2 bases, with 9 bases separating them. This CDR3 reads CASSYTGANYGYTF. The CDR3 nucleotides are TGTGCCAGCAGTTACACAGGAGCCAACTATGGCTACACCTTC.

The chain joins TRBV2 to TRBJ2-2; TRBD2 is a possible D gene (6 bases). CDR1 and CDR2 (germline): SNHLY, FYNNEI. The germline V and J ends were trimmed by 8 bases and 1 base, with 17 bases remaining between them. This CDR3 spans 16 amino acids. The CDR3 DNA follows: TGTGCCAGCTTGGGGGGTGGACTCCTGAACACCGGGGAGCTGTTTTTT. Protein: CASLGGGLLNTGELFF.

The chain links TRBV13 to TRBJ2-2; D not resolved. Trimming cost V 0 bases and J 5 bases, with 7 bases left between them. CDR3 length: 14 amino acids. The V gene's germline CDR1 is PRHDT and CDR2 FYEKMQ (reference sequence). The CDR3: CASSLGLSTGELFF. DNA of the CDR3: TGTGCCAGCAGCTTAGGACTCTCAACCGGGGAGCTGTTTTTT. Full variable domain (remainder filled in from reference TRBV13 and TRBJ2-2): AAGVIQSPRHLIKEKRETATLKCYPIPRHDTVYWYQQGPGQDPQFLISFYEKMQSDKGSIPDRFSAQQFSDYHSELNMSSLELGDSALYFCASSLGLSTGELFFGEGSRLTVL.

The chain couples TRBV12-2 to TRBJ2-5; the table's D call of TRBD2 was not tested on the DNA. TRBV12-2 is deemed a pseudogene. The CDR3 spans 15 residues. The CDR3 here is CASRPRSGSGETQYF. For the CDR3, the DNA is TGTGCAAGTCGCCCACGGAGCGGGAGTGGGGAGACCCAGTACTTC.

This clone occurred once. The rearrangement joins TRBV4-1 to TRBJ2-2; unclear D gene. V was shortened by 0 bases and J by 4 bases, with 15 bases between the two germline ends. The germline CDR1 and CDR2 sequences are MGHRA and YSYEKL. The CDR3 contains 17 residues. CDR3: CASSQDPQGVSTGELFF. The CDR3 nucleotides read TGCGCCAGCAGCCAAGATCCCCAAGGTGTCAGCACCGGGGAGCTGTTTTTT.

The rearrangement links TRBV7-2 to TRBJ2-1, with 7 bases fitting TRBD2. This CDR3 comprises 16 residues. From germline, CDR1 is SGHTA and CDR2 FQGNSA. With V trimmed by 0 bases and J by 4 bases, 6 bases remained unmatched. The chain's CDR3 is CASSLAGAGLYNEQFF. CDR3 nucleotide sequence: TGTGCCAGCAGCTTAGCAGGAGCGGGGTTGTACAATGAGCAGTTCTTC.

The rearrangement joins TRBV11-3 to TRBJ2-7; D is uncertain. The germline gives CDR1 SGHNT, CDR2 YENEEA. The CDR3 is 13 amino acids. V lost 1 base to trimming and J lost 2 bases, with 6 bases between them. Written as DNA, the CDR3 is TGTGCCAGCAGCTTAGCCAGGACCTACGAGCAGTACTTC. This codes for CASSLARTYEQYF.

The V and J genes are TRBV5-5 and TRBJ2-1; D is unresolved. Germline V lookup: CDR1 SGHKS, CDR2 YYEKEE (reference sequence). V was pared by 4 bases and J by 8 bases, with 7 bases between. The CDR3 is 11 residues long. CDR3 region: CASSIHYEQFF. The CDR3 DNA follows: TGTGCCAGCAGCATCCATTATGAGCAGTTCTTC.

The V call is TRBV6-5, the J call TRBJ1-1, with no clear D. This CDR3 spans 14 amino acids. Trimming stripped 1 base from V and 6 bases from J, with 12 bases between. CDR1 and CDR2 (germline): MNHEY, SVGAGI. CDR3 bases: TGTGCCAGCAGTTACTACGGGGTGGGGTCTGAAGCTTTCTTT. Protein product: CASSYYGVGSEAFF.

The count of this clone is one. This chain joins TRBV7-3 and TRBJ2-7; D remains ambiguous. The CDR3 contains 14 residues. Trimming pared 4 bases from V and 2 bases from J, leaving 12 bases between. The germline V gene encodes CDR1 SGHTA and CDR2 FQGTGA. CDR3 in amino acids: CASSSRPGPYEQYF. The CDR3 bases are TGTGCCAGCAGCTCCCGACCCGGTCCCTACGAGCAGTACTTC.

The gene calls are TRBV28 and TRBJ2-7; D call uncertain. V lost 7 bases and J 4 bases, leaving 11 bases between the germline ends. Germline V gene lookup returns CDR1 MDHEN and CDR2 SYDVKM. This CDR3 contains 12 residues. This chain's CDR3 is CASKGTVYEQYF. In DNA form, the CDR3 reads TGTGCCAGCAAAGGCACAGTTTACGAGCAGTACTTC. Full variable domain (outside the CDR3, taken from reference TRBV28 and TRBJ2-7): DVKVTQSSRYLVKRTGEKVFLECVQDMDHENMFWYRQDPGLGLRLIYFSYDVKMKEKGDIPEGYSVSREKKERFSLILESASTNQTSMYLCASKGTVYEQYFGPGTRLTVT.

The chain has TRBV5-3 and TRBJ1-2; TRBD1 matches at 9 bases. TRBV5-3 counts as an open reading frame of uncertain function. The V and J ends lost 4 bases and 8 bases, in that order; junction bases with no gene match: 15. CDR3 length: 16 residues. The CDR3 DNA reads TGTGCCAGAAGCGTGAGGTCGGGGACAGGGAGATGGGGCTACACCTTC. Amino acid sequence: CARSVRSGTGRWGYTF.

V gene TRBV27 combines with J gene TRBJ2-7; D call uncertain. The ends were cut back, 0 bases at V and 6 bases at J, with 9 bases in the middle. The CDR3 runs to 13 residues. Per the germline V gene, CDR1 is MNHEY and CDR2 is SMNVEV (reference sequence). The CDR3 DNA is TGTGCCAGCAGTTTATCCTCAGGTTCCGAGCAGTACTTC. This sequence encodes CASSLSSGSEQYF.

In its sample, this clone was seen once. The chain employs TRBV25-1 and TRBJ2-5, with D possibly TRBD2 on 5 matching bases. V lost 8 bases to trimming and J lost 5 bases, with 15 bases between them. Germline V CDR1 and CDR2: MGHDK, SYGVNS. This CDR3 is built from 13 residues. Here the CDR3 DNA reads TGTGCCAGCCTGGACTCTCTTCGGGAGACCCAGTACTTC. Amino acids: CASLDSLRETQYF.

The chain employs TRBV7-9 and TRBJ2-3; D is undetermined. Between the trimmed V and J ends, which lost 2 bases and 3 bases, there was a span of 12 bases. CDR3 length: 15 amino acids. The V gene's germline CDR1 is SEHNR and CDR2 FQNEAQ (reference sequence). In DNA form, the CDR3 reads TGTGCCAGCAGCTTAATCCCGGCGCCGACAGATACGCAGTATTTT. Amino acids: CASSLIPAPTDTQYF.